Listed here is a single T cell receptor (beta chain). The antigen is undetermined. Per the germline V gene, CDR1 is LNHNV and CDR2 is YYDKDF (reference sequence). Losses at the gene ends were 8 bases for V and 7 bases for J; bases not matched to a gene: 11. This CDR3 is 13 amino acids long. This specimen belongs to a study of cytomegalovirus exposure and HLA in healthy donors. Points from the study as a whole: Analysis was performed later, and it showed HLA-associated TCR beta chains to be more clonally expanded than equally common others.

The study ran its PCR with 60 Vbeta and 13 Jbeta primers. Sequencing used immunoSEQ multiplex PCR; TCRdb keeps in-frame clones, though not all of them. The sample carries about 43,000 clones, about 64% recorded once. The source is a man aged 60 to 69 in good health and CMV-seropositive. The sequencing sample was made of PBMCs. The V and J genes are TRBV15 and TRBJ2-7, with 7 bases lining up with TRBD1. The CDR3 nucleotides read TGTGCCACCTCCGACAGGGTATCTGGGGAGCAGTACTTC. The encoded protein is CATSDRVSGEQYF.